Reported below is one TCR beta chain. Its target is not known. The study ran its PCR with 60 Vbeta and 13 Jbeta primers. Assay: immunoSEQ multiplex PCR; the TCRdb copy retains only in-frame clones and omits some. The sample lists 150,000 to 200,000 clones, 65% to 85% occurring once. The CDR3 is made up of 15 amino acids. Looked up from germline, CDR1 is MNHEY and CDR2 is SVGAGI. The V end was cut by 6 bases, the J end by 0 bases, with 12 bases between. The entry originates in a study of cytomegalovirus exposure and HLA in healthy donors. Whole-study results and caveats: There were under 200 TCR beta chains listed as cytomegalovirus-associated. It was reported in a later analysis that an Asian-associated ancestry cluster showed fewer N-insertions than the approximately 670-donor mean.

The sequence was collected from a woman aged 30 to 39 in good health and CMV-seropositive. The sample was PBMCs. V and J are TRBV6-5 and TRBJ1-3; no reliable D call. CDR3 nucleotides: TGTGCCAGCAGGTCAGACACAGCCTCTGGAAACACCATATATTTT. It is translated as CASRSDTASGNTIYF.